A selection of T cell receptor beta chains follows, all from one sample in a study of cytomegalovirus exposure and HLA in healthy donors. Profiling relied on immunoSEQ multiplex PCR, and the TCRdb table lists in-frame clones only, not all of them. The repertoire consists of around 99,000 clones, with roughly 70% occurring once and the leading ten covering 5.4%. Sequencing was done on a sample of PBMCs. The receptors stem from an older woman in good health and CMV-seropositive. Both conserved end residues are part of each CDR3. A D gene is named only where the DNA matches it firmly. Clone size is stated in some rows and not others, as once, few, many or a class when expanded.

TRBJ1-2 | TRBV7-2 | . | . | CASRATGGNGYTF | TGTGCCAGCAGGGCGACCGGGGGAAATGGCTACACCTTC
TRBJ2-5 | TRBV5-1 | . | . | CASSSGAGTFTQYF | TGCGCCAGCAGCTCTGGGGCAGGCACGTTTACCCAGTACTTC
TRBJ2-3 | TRBV11-3 | few | . | CASSSGPDTQYF | TGTGCCAGCAGCTCAGGGCCCGATACGCAGTATTTT
TRBJ1-1 | TRBV6-1 | . | . | CASQGGGVHTEAFF | TGTGCCAGCCAAGGGGGGGGTGTTCACACTGAAGCTTTCTTT
TRBJ1-5 | TRBV5-6 | . | TRBD1 | CASSSATGRSNQPQHF | TGTGCCAGCAGCTCAGCGACAGGGAGAAGCAATCAGCCCCAGCATTTT
TRBJ1-4 | TRBV7-2 | . | . | CASRGTAATNEKLFF | TGTGCCAGCAGAGGGACTGCAGCAACTAATGAAAAACTGTTTTTT
TRBJ1-5 | TRBV6-5 | . | . | CASTKSSGANQPQHF | TGTGCCAGCACCAAGAGTTCAGGGGCGAATCAGCCCCAGCATTTT
TRBJ1-3 | TRBV7-9 | . | . | CASSLGLGNTIYF | TGTGCCAGCAGCTTGGGGCTTGGAAACACCATATATTTT
TRBJ1-2 | TRBV5-4 | . | . | CASSLARGTLYGYTF | TGTGCCAGCAGCTTGGCAAGGGGCACTCTCTATGGCTACACCTTC
TRBJ2-5 | TRBV30 | . | . | CAWSVRGTRAEQYF | TGTGCCTGGAGTGTACGGGGGACCAGAGCGGAGCAGTACTTC
TRBJ2-2 | TRBV6-1 | . | TRBD1 | CASSPRGLLAGELFF | TGTGCCAGCAGTCCAAGGGGGCTATTGGCCGGGGAGCTGTTTTTT
TRBJ2-1 | TRBV7-2 | . | TRBD2 | CASSPPGTSSNEQFF | TGTGCCAGCAGCCCCCCCGGGACTAGCAGCAATGAGCAGTTCTTC
TRBJ2-1 | TRBV7-2 | few | . | CASRNRGAKNEQFF | TGTGCCAGCAGAAACCGGGGGGCGAAGAATGAGCAGTTCTTC
TRBJ2-7 | TRBV5-6 | . | . | CASSLERATYEQYF | TGTGCCAGCAGCTTGGAGAGGGCCACCTACGAGCAGTACTTC
TRBJ1-6 | TRBV10-2 | . | . | CASSVPNSPLHF | TGCGCCAGCAGTGTCCCAAATTCACCCCTCCACTTT
TRBJ2-1 | TRBV6-5 | . | TRBD2 | CASSYSIAGRVNEQFF | TGTGCCAGCAGTTACTCGATAGCGGGCCGTGTTAATGAGCAGTTCTTC
TRBJ2-1 | TRBV11-2 | . | TRBD1 | CASSTYRGLTYNEQFF | TGTGCCAGCAGCACCTACAGGGGGTTGACCTACAATGAGCAGTTCTTC
TRBJ2-1 | TRBV10-3 | . | . | CAISESVAIYNEQFF | TGTGCCATCAGTGAGTCCGTTGCTATATACAATGAGCAGTTCTTC
TRBJ2-7 | TRBV19 | . | TRBD1 | CASSIDDRGYEQYF | TGTGCCAGTAGTATAGACGACAGGGGCTACGAGCAGTACTTC
TRBJ2-7 | TRBV4-1 | . | . | CASSQGDSSSYEQYF | TGCGCCAGCAGCCAAGGGGACTCCAGCTCCTACGAGCAGTACTTC
TRBJ1-2 | TRBV6-5 | . | TRBD1 | CASTFSQGAGGYTF | TGTGCCAGCACTTTTTCACAGGGGGCGGGTGGCTACACCTTC
TRBJ2-7 | TRBV7-6 | . | TRBD2 | CASRSTSGGAEQYF | TGTGCCAGCAGATCAACTAGCGGGGGAGCCGAGCAGTACTTC
TRBJ2-7 | TRBV29-1 | few | TRBD1 | CSVADRASYEQYF | TGCAGCGTTGCCGACAGGGCCTCCTACGAGCAGTACTTC
TRBJ1-4 | TRBV5-4 | . | . | CASSLAQPANEKLFF | TGTGCCAGCAGCTTGGCCCAACCAGCTAATGAAAAACTGTTTTTT
TRBJ1-1 | TRBV7-8 | . | . | CASSYGGGSVVVTEAFF | TGTGCCAGCAGCTATGGGGGGGGATCAGTGGTGGTAACTGAAGCTTTCTTT
TRBJ2-1 | TRBV6-5 | . | TRBD2 | CASSYGTSGGPNEQFF | TGTGCCAGCAGTTACGGGACTAGCGGGGGCCCGAATGAGCAGTTCTTC
TRBJ1-1 | TRBV30 | once | TRBD1 | CAWSRQGVSEAFF | TGTGCCTGGAGCAGACAGGGAGTGTCTGAAGCTTTCTTT
TRBJ1-6 | TRBV4-3 | . | . | CASSQDWTAYSPLHF | TGCGCCAGCAGCCAAGATTGGACAGCCTATTCACCCCTCCACTTT
TRBJ2-2 | TRBV5-1 | . | TRBD2 | CASSLDSGGNTGELFF | TGCGCCAGCAGCTTGGATAGCGGGGGGAACACCGGGGAGCTGTTTTTT
TRBJ2-3 | TRBV30 | . | TRBD2 | CAWSKRGTRLAGGADTQYF | TGTGCCTGGAGTAAGCGTGGGACCCGACTAGCGGGGGGAGCAGATACGCAGTATTTT
TRBJ1-2 | TRBV10-3 | . | . | CAISDVRDTSYGYTF | TGTGCCATCAGTGACGTCCGGGACACCAGCTATGGCTACACCTTC
TRBJ1-2 | TRBV7-9 | . | . | CASSIGALEYGYTF | TGTGCCTCCTCGATAGGGGCACTGGAATATGGCTACACCTTC
TRBJ1-2 | TRBV6-6 | . | . | CASSYGTQDFGYTF | TGTGCCAGCAGTTACGGGACACAGGATTTCGGCTACACCTTC
TRBJ2-7 | TRBV6-5 | . | TRBD1 | CASSYGTGAYEQYF | TGTGCCAGCAGTTACGGGACAGGGGCCTACGAGCAGTACTTC
TRBJ2-2 | TRBV7-2 | . | . | CASSRNTGELFF | TGTGCCAGCAGCCGGAACACCGGGGAGCTGTTTTTT
TRBJ1-5 | TRBV29-1 | . | . | CSVGGLSNQPQHF | TGCAGCGTTGGGGGCTTGAGCAATCAGCCCCAGCATTTT